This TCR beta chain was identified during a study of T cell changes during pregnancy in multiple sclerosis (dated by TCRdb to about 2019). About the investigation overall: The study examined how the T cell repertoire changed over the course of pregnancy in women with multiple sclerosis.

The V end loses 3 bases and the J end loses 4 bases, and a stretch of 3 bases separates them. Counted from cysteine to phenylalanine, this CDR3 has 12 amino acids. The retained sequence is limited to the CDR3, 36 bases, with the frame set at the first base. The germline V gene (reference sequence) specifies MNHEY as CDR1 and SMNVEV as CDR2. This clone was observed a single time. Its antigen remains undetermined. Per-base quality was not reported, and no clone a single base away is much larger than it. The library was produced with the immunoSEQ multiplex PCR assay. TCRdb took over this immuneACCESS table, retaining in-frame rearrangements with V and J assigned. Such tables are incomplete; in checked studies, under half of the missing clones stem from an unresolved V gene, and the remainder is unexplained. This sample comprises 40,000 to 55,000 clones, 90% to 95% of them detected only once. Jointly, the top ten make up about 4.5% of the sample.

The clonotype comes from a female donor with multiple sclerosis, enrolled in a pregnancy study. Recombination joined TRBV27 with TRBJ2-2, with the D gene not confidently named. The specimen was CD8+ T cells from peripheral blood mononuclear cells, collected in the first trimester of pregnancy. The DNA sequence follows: TGTGCCAGCAGTTTCGGCACCGGGGAGCTGTTTTTT. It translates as CASSFGTGELFF.